This T cell receptor beta chain was captured in a study of cytomegalovirus exposure and HLA in healthy donors. V was pared by 0 bases and J by 2 bases, with 11 bases between. Germline loops: CDR1 SGDLS, CDR2 YYNGEE. The CDR3 covers 15 residues. This clone appeared a few times. Clones were read by immunoSEQ multiplex PCR, and TCRdb kept only the in-frame ones, dropping some. Here the sample spans around 150,000 clones, approximately 82% being singletons. This receptor was identified in a man aged 25 to 40 in good health and CMV-seropositive. The source material was PBMCs. The gene calls are TRBV9 and TRBJ1-2; no clear D gene. CDR3 sequence reads: CASSVGAGSNYGYTF. CDR3 DNA: TGTGCCAGCAGCGTAGGAGCAGGTTCCAACTATGGCTACACCTTC.